The clone carrying this TCR beta chain occurred many times. Its antigen is not identified. TCRdb reprocessed the multiplex PCR reads with MiXCR, giving one entry per CDR3 protein. The data show about 89,000 distinct CDR3 sequences, with over 25% seen just once and 7.5% to 10% held by the top ten. Germline CDR1 reads SNHLY; CDR2 reads FYNNEI. This CDR3 has 11 amino acids. Trimming took 3 bases from V and 8 from J, leaving 7 bases between them. Breast cancer patients provided tissue from their axillary draining lymph nodes. The data stem from a study of breast tumors, draining lymph nodes, adjacent tissues. General study findings and limits: Compared with lymph nodes, tumors were less diverse; compared with nontumor tissue, more. Compared with basal-like, luminal-like tumors shared significantly more repertoire with nontumor tissue. Data fit most tumor T cells coming from lymph node, expanding in tumor.

This chain links TRBV2 with TRBJ1-2; D is undetermined. The clonotype was recovered from a female donor with breast cancer. Some clones in this sample may be carry-over from other donors' samples. What was sequenced was axillary lymph node tissue. This CDR3 reads CASSEVTGYTF. CDR3 bases: TGTGCCAGCAGTGAGGTAACGGGCTACACCTTC.